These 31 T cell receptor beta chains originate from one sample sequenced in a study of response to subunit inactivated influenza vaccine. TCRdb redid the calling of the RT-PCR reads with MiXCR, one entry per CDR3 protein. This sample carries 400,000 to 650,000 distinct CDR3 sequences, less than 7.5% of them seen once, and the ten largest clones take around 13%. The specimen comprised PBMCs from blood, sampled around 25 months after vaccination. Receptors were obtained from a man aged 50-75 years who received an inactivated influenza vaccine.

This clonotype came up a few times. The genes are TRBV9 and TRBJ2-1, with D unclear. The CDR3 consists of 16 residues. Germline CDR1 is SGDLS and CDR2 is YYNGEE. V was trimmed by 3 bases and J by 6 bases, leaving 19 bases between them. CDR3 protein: CASSAPSIPEFNEQFF. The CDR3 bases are TGTGCCAGCAGCGCCCCGTCGATCCCGGAATTCAATGAGCAGTTCTTC.

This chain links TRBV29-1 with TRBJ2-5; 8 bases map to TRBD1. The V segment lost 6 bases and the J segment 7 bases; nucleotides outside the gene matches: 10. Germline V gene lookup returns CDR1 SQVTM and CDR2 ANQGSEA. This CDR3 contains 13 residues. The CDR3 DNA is TGCAGCGTGAGCCCTCAGGGGGCTGTGACCCAGTACTTC. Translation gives CSVSPQGAVTQYF. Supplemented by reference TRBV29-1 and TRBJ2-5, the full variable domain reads SAVISQKPSRDICQRGTSLTIQCQVDSQVTMMFWYRQQPGQSLTLIATANQGSEATYESGFVIDKFPISRPNLTFSTLTVSNMSPEDSSIYLCSVSPQGAVTQYFGPGTRLLVL.

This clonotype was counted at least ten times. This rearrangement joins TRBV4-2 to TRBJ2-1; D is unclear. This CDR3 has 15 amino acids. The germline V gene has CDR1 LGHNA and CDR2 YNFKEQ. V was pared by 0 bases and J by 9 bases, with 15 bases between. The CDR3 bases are TGTGCCAGCAGCCAAGATGGCTTCAACAAGGGTGAGCAGTTCTTC. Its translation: CASSQDGFNKGEQFF.

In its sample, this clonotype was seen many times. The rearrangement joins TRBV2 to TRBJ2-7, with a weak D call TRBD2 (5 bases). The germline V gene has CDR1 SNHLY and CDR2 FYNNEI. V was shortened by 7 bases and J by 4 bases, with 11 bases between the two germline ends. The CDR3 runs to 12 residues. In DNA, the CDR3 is TGTGCCAGCACGGGGTCGGTTTACGAGCAGTACTTC. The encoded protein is CASTGSVYEQYF.

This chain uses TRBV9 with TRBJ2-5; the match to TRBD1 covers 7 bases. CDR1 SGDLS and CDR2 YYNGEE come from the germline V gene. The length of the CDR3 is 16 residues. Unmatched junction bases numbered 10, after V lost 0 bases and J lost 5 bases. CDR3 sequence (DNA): TGTGCCAGCAGCGTAGTCCCCAACAGGGGATGGGAGACCCAGTACTTC. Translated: CASSVVPNRGWETQYF.

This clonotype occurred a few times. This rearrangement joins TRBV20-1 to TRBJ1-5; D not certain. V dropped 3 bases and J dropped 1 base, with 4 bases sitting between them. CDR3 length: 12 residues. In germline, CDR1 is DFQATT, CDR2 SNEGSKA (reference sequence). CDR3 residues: CSARVSNQPQHF. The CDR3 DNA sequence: TGCAGTGCTAGGGTCAGCAATCAGCCCCAGCATTTT.

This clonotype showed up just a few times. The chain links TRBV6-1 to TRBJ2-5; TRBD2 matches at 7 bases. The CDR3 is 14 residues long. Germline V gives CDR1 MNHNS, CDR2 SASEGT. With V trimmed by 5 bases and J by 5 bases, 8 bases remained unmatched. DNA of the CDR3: TGTGCCAGCAGTATCCCGGGGAGGGTTGAGACCCAGTACTTC. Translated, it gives CASSIPGRVETQYF.

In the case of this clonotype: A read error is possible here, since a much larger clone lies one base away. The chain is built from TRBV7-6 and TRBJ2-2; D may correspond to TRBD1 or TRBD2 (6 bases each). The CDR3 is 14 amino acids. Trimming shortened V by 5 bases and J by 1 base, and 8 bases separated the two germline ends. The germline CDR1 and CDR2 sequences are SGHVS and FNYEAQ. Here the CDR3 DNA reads TGTGCCAGCAGCGCGGGACAGAACACCGGGGAGCTGTTTTTT. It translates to CASSAGQNTGELFF.

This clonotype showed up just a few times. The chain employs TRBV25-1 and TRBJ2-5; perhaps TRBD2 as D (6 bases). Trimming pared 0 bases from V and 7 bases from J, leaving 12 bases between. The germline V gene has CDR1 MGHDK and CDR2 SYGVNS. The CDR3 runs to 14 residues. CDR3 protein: CASSEYGGIRTQYF. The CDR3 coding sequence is TGTGCCAGCAGTGAATACGGCGGGATAAGGACCCAGTACTTC. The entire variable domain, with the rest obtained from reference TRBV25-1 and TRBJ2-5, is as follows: EADIYQTPRYLVIGTGKKITLECSQTMGHDKMYWYQQDPGMELHLIHYSYGVNSTEKGDLSSESTVSRIRTEHFPLTLESARPSHTSQYLCASSEYGGIRTQYFGPGTRLLVL.

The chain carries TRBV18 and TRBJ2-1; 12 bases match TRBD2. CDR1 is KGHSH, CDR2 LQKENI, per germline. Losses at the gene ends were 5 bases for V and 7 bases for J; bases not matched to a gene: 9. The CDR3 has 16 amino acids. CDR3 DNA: TGTGCCAGCTCATTCTCTAGCGGGAGGGCCGGGAATGAGCAGTTCTTC. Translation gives CASSFSSGRAGNEQFF.

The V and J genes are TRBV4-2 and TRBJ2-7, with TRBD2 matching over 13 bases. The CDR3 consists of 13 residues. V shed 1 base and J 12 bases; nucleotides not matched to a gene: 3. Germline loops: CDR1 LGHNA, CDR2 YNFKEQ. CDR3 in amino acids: CASSQGTSGGMYF. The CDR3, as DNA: TGTGCCAGCAGCCAAGGGACTAGCGGGGGAATGTACTTC.

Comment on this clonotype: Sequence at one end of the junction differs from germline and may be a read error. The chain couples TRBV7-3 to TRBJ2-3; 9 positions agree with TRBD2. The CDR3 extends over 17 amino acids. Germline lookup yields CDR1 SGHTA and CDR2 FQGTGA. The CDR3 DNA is TGTGCCAGCAGCTTAACGCTTAGCGGGAGCGGCACAGAGACGCAGTATTTT. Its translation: CASSLTLSGSGTETQYF.

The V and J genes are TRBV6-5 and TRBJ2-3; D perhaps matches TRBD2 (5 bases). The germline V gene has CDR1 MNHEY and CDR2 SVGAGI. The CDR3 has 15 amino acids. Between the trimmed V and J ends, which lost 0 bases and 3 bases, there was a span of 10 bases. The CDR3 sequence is CASSYSRTVTDTQYF. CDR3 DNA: TGTGCCAGCAGTTACTCCCGGACTGTAACAGATACGCAGTATTTT.

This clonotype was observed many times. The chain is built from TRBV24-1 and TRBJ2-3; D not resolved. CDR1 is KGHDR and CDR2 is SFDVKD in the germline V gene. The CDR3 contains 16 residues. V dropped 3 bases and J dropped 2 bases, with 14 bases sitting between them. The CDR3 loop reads CATSDPPRTNTDTQYF. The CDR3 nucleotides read TGTGCCACCAGTGATCCCCCCAGGACGAACACAGATACGCAGTATTTT.

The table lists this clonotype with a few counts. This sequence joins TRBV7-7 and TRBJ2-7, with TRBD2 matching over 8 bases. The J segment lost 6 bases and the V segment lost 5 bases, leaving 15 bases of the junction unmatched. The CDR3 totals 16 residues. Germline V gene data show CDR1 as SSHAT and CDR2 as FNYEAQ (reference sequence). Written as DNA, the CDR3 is TGTGCCAGCAGCGAGAAGTTTCAAGCGGGAGTTGGCGAGCAGTACTTC. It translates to CASSEKFQAGVGEQYF.

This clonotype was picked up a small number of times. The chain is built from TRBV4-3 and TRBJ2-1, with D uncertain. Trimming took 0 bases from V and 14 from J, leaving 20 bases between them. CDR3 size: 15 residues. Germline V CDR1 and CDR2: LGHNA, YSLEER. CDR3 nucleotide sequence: TGCGCCAGCAGCCAAGACCATCCTACGGCGGCAAGGAAGTTCTTC. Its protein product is CASSQDHPTAARKFF.

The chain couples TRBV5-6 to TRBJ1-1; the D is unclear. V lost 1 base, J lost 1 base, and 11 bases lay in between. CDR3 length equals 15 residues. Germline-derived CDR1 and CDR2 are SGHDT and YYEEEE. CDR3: CASSLWRVPNTEAFF. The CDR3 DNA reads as TGTGCCAGCAGCTTGTGGAGGGTTCCGAACACTGAAGCTTTCTTT.

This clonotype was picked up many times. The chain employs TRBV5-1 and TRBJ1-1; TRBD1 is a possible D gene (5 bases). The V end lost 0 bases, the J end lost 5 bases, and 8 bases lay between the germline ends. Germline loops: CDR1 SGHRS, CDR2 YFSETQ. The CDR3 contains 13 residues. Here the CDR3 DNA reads TGCGCCAGCAGCTTGGCGTCAGGGACTGAAGCTTTCTTT. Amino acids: CASSLASGTEAFF. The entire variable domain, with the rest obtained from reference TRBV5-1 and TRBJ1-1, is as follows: KAGVTQTPRYLIKTRGQQVTLSCSPISGHRSVSWYQQTPGQGLQFLFEYFSETQRNKGNFPGRFSGRQFSNSRSEMNVSTLELGDSALYLCASSLASGTEAFFGQGTRLTVV.

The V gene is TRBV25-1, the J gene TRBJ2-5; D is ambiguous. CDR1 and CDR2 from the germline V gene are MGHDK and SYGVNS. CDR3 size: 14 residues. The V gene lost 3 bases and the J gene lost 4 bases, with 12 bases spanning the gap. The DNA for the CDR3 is TGTGCCAGCAGTGATGGGTGGAGTTTAGAGACCCAGTACTTC. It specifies CASSDGWSLETQYF.

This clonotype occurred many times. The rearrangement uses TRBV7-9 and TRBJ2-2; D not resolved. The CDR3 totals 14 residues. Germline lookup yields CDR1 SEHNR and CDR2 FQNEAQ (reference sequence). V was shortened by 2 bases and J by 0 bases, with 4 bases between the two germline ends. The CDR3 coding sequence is TGTGCCAGCAGCTTACCGACGAACACCGGGGAGCTGTTTTTT. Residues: CASSLPTNTGELFF.

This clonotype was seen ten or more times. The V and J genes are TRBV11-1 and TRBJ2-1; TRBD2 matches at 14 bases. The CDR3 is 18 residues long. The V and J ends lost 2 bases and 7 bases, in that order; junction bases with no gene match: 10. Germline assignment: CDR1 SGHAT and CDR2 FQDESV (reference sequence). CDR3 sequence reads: CASSLPPRLAGGKNEQFF. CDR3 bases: TGTGCCAGCAGCTTACCCCCAAGACTAGCGGGAGGGAAAAATGAGCAGTTCTTC.

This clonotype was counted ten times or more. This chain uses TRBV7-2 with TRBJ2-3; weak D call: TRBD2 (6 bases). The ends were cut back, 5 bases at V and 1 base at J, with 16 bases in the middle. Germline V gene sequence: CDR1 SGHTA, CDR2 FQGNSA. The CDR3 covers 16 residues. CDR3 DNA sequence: TGTGCCAGCAGCCCCAGCGGGCCTTTGGGCACAGATACGCAGTATTTT. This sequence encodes CASSPSGPLGTDTQYF. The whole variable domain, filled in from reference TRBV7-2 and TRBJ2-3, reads GAGVSQSPSNKVTEKGKDVELRCDPISGHTALYWYRQSLGQGLEFLIYFQGNSAPDKSGLPSDRFSAERTGGSVSTLTIQRTQQEDSAVYLCASSPSGPLGTDTQYFGPGTRLTVL.

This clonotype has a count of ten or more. As DNA, the CDR3 is TGCGCCAGCAGCCAGGGACAGGGGGCCTCCTACGAGCAGTACTTC. This sequence encodes CASSQGQGASYEQYF. The gene calls are TRBV4-1 and TRBJ2-7, with 12 nucleotides matching TRBD1. The J segment lost 0 bases and the V segment lost 3 bases, leaving 0 bases of the junction unmatched. The germline CDR1 and CDR2 sequences are MGHRA and YSYEKL. The CDR3 covers 15 residues.

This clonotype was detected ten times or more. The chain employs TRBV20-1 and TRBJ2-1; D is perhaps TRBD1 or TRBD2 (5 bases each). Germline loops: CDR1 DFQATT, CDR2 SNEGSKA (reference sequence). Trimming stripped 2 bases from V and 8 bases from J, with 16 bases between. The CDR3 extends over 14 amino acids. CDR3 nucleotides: TGCAGTGCTAGATTCGGGACCTCACGGTATGAGCAGTTCTTC. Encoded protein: CSARFGTSRYEQFF.

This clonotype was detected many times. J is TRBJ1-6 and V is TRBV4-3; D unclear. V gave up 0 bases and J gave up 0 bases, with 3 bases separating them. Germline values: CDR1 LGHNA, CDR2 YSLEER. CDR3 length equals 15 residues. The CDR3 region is CASSQESSYNSPLHF. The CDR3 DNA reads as TGCGCCAGCAGCCAAGAGAGCTCCTATAATTCACCCCTCCACTTT.

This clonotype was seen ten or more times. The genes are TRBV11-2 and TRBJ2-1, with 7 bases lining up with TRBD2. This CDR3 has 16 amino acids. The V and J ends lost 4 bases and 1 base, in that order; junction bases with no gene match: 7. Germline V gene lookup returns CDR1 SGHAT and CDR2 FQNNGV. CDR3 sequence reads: CASSSPTSVSYNEQFF. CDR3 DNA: TGTGCCAGCAGCTCTCCCACTAGCGTGTCCTACAATGAGCAGTTCTTC.

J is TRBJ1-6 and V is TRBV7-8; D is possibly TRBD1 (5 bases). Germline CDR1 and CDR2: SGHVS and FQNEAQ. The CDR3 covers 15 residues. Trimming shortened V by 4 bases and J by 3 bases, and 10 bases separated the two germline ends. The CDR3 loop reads CASSSTVLYNSPLHF. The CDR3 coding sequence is TGTGCCAGCAGCTCGACAGTCCTCTATAATTCACCCCTCCACTTT.

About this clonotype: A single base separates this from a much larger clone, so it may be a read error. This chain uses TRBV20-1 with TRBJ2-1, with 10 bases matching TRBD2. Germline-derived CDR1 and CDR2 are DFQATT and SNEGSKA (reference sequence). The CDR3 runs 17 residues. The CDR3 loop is CCARDLGLAEHYNEQFF. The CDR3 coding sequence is TGCTGTGCTAGAGATCTCGGACTAGCGGAACACTACAATGAGCAGTTCTTC.

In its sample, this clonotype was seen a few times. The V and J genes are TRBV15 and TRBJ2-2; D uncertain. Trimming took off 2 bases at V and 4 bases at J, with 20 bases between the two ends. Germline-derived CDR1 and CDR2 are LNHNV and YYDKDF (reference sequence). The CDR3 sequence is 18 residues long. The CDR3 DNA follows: TGTGCCACCAGCAGACTAAACCGGGCCAACTCGGGCACCGGGGAGCTGTTTTTT. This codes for CATSRLNRANSGTGELFF. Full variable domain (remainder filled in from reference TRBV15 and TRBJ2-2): DAMVIQNPRYQVTQFGKPVTLSCSQTLNHNVMYWYQQKSSQAPKLLFHYYDKDFNNEADTPDNFQSRRPNTSFCFLDIRSPGLGDTAMYLCATSRLNRANSGTGELFFGEGSRLTVL.

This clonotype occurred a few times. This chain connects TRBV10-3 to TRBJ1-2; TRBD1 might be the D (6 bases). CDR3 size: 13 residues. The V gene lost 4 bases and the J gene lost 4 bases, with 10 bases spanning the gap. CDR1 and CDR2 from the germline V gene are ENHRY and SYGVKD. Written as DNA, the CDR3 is TGTGCCATCAGTGGGCTACAGGGCTATGGCTACACCTTC. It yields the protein CAISGLQGYGYTF.

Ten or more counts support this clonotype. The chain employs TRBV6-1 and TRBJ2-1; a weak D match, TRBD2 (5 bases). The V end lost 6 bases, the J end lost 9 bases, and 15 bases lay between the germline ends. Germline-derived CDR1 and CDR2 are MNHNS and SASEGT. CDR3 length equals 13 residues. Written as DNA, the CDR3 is TGTGCCAGCAGCCCCCCCGGGAATCGTGAGCAGTTCTTC. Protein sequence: CASSPPGNREQFF.